The next 8 T cell receptor beta chains were all read from a single sample in a study of blood T cell repertoires in COVID-19. Assay used: immunoSEQ multiplex PCR; TCRdb lists only in-frame clones, some missing. This table has about 180,000 clones, about 81% appearing once. Sequencing was carried out using peripheral blood. The receptors shown here come from a woman of 80 years or more with COVID-19, enrolled during active disease.

This chain uses TRBV7-6 with TRBJ2-1, with unresolved D. This CDR3 has 13 amino acids. CDR1 SGHVS and CDR2 FNYEAQ come from the germline V gene. The V end lost 1 base, the J end lost 10 bases, and 11 bases lay between the germline ends. The CDR3 spells CASSLGSGTEQFF. CDR3 in DNA: TGTGCCAGCAGCTTAGGCTCAGGCACGGAGCAGTTCTTC.

This clone was detected only a few times. This chain joins TRBV30 and TRBJ1-4; 9 bases match TRBD1. J gave up 8 bases and V 3 bases, and 7 bases lay outside the gene matches. Germline loops: CDR1 GTSNPN, CDR2 SVGIG (reference sequence). This CDR3 comprises 14 residues. CDR3 sequence: CAWSPGQGAEKLFF. The CDR3 DNA follows: TGTGCCTGGAGCCCGGGACAGGGCGCGGAAAAACTGTTTTTT. Supplemented by reference TRBV30 and TRBJ1-4, the full variable domain reads SQTIHQWPATLVQPVGSPLSLECTVEGTSNPNLYWYRQAAGRGLQLLFYSVGIGQISSEVPQNLSASRPQDRQFILSSKKLLLSDSGFYLCAWSPGQGAEKLFFGSGTQLSVL.

Only a few counts were recorded for this clone. This sequence joins TRBV12-5 and TRBJ2-1, with 10 bases that match TRBD1. V lost 4 bases, J lost 3 bases, and 6 bases stayed unmatched. Germline V gives CDR1 LGHNT, CDR2 FRNRAP. The CDR3 runs to 16 residues. CDR3 nucleotides: TGTGCTAGTGGTTCGTTGACAGGGGGCGTCTACAATGAGCAGTTCTTC. As protein: CASGSLTGGVYNEQFF.

The chain recombines TRBV7-2 with TRBJ2-3; 7 nucleotides agree with TRBD2. Germline V gene lookup returns CDR1 SGHTA and CDR2 FQGNSA. J was trimmed by 3 bases and V by 5 bases; bases with no gene match: 5. The CDR3 length is 14 residues. The DNA of the CDR3 is TGTGCCAGCAGCCGGGCGGGGGTGACAGATACGCAGTATTTT. This encodes CASSRAGVTDTQYF.

The rearrangement uses TRBV24-1 and TRBJ2-3, with 11 bases lining up with TRBD1. CDR1 and CDR2 from the germline V gene are KGHDR and SFDVKD. The J segment lost 2 bases and the V segment lost 5 bases, leaving 2 bases of the junction unmatched. The CDR3 is made up of 15 amino acids. The CDR3 region has the DNA TGTGCCACCAGTGGGGACAGGGGGTACACAGATACGCAGTATTTT. Residues: CATSGDRGYTDTQYF.

The rearrangement joins TRBV28 to TRBJ1-1; D ambiguous. This CDR3 has 14 amino acids. Germline V gives CDR1 MDHEN, CDR2 SYDVKM. V was clipped by 5 bases and J by 1 base, with 11 bases between them. CDR3 amino acids: CASSQVPANTEAFF. The DNA of the CDR3 is TGTGCCAGCAGTCAGGTGCCGGCGAACACTGAAGCTTTCTTT. Complete variable domain (other parts from reference TRBV28 and TRBJ1-1): DVKVTQSSRYLVKRTGEKVFLECVQDMDHENMFWYRQDPGLGLRLIYFSYDVKMKEKGDIPEGYSVSREKKERFSLILESASTNQTSMYLCASSQVPANTEAFFGQGTRLTVV.

This chain links TRBV13 with TRBJ2-1; D is unresolved. V was trimmed by 2 bases and J by 6 bases, leaving 2 bases between them. The CDR3 extends over 11 amino acids. Per germline, CDR1 PRHDT and CDR2 FYEKMQ (reference sequence). The CDR3 loop is CASSLLNEQFF. The CDR3 nucleotides are TGTGCCAGCAGCTTACTCAATGAGCAGTTCTTC. The full variable domain, rest sourced from reference TRBV13 and TRBJ2-1, is AAGVIQSPRHLIKEKRETATLKCYPIPRHDTVYWYQQGPGQDPQFLISFYEKMQSDKGSIPDRFSAQQFSDYHSELNMSSLELGDSALYFCASSLLNEQFFGPGTRLTVL.

This chain connects TRBV3-1 (or the pseudogene TRBV3-2) to TRBJ2-7; a possible D gene is TRBD2 (5 bases). V lost 1 base and J lost 6, with 7 bases in between. The CDR3 contains 12 residues. Germline loops: CDR1 LGHDT, CDR2 YNNKEL (reference sequence). The DNA for the CDR3 is TGTGCCAGCAGCCAAGGGAGGACCGAGCAGTACTTC. It translates to CASSQGRTEQYF.